The T cell receptor (beta chain) described here comes from a study of tumor-infiltrating lymphocytes in primary liver carcinoma. Study summary: The cohort included men and women aged 30 to 69 years. Staging placed the tumors at T1-T3 N0M0, and they measured about 4 to 10 cm across.

General study findings and limits: Tumors had a top-250-clone fraction that was significantly higher than blood (p = 0.039).

Germline DNA was extracted alongside blood RNA, which was obtained from unsorted whole blood. A primer matching the constant region was used to make TCR beta cDNA from around 460 ng of total RNA. Three nested multiplex PCR rounds, a slightly modified ARM-PCR, produced the libraries for TCR beta. From the multiplex PCR reads, TCRdb called clonotypes with MiXCR, one entry per CDR3 protein. This sample has fewer than 350,000 distinct CDR3 sequences; approximately 60% occur once, and the top ten carry 9%. Concerning this clonotype: Its matching antigen is unknown. At one end the junction does not follow the germline gene, possibly because of a read error.

Sample: peripheral blood. The sequence came from a man in his forties with primary liver carcinoma and hepatitis B virus infection.

CDR3 bases: TGTGCCAGCAACTTAGCGAGACACAGTTCCTACGAGCAGTACTTC. Translated, it gives CASNLARHSSYEQYF. The chain links TRBV7-9 to TRBJ2-7, with D maybe TRBD2 (5 bases). CDR1 and CDR2 from the germline V gene are SEHNR and FQNEAQ (reference sequence). CDR3 size: 15 residues.